Presented here are 30 T cell receptor beta chains from one specimen sequenced in a study of blood T cell repertoires in COVID-19. TCRdb's table, derived via immunoSEQ multiplex PCR, lists solely in-frame clones and lacks some. The sample contains 200,000 to 250,000 clones, about 90% of which appear only once. Sample: PBMCs or T cells enriched from blood (not recorded which). The receptors shown here come from a woman aged 25-40 years who had been exposed to COVID-19.

The chain has TRBV2 and TRBJ1-5, with 7 nucleotides matching TRBD1. V lost 4 bases, J lost 3 bases, and 9 bases stayed unmatched. This CDR3 spans 16 amino acids. The V gene's germline CDR1 is SNHLY and CDR2 FYNNEI. CDR3 amino acids: CASSAIDRENNQPQHF. The CDR3 coding sequence is TGTGCCAGCAGTGCCATTGACAGGGAGAACAATCAGCCCCAGCATTTT.

V usage is TRBV6-5 and J usage is TRBJ2-2; no clear D gene. Per the germline V gene, CDR1 is MNHEY and CDR2 is SVGAGI. The V end was cut by 2 bases, the J end by 2 bases, with 3 bases between. The CDR3 has 13 residues. CDR3 DNA: TGTGCCAGCAGTTACCTCAACACCGGGGAGCTGTTTTTT. Its protein product is CASSYLNTGELFF.

The chain links TRBV7-9 to TRBJ2-3; D gene ambiguous. The germline V and J ends were trimmed by 1 base and 5 bases, with 7 bases remaining between them. This CDR3 is 13 amino acids long. Looked up from germline, CDR1 is SEHNR and CDR2 is FQNEAQ (reference sequence). DNA of the CDR3: TGTGCCAGCAGCTTAGTTCCGGGAGATACGCAGTATTTT. Translated, it gives CASSLVPGDTQYF.

The CDR3 spells CASSIDPGRGLNQPQHF. The DNA for the CDR3 is TGTGCCAGTAGTATAGATCCGGGTAGGGGGCTAAATCAGCCCCAGCATTTT. The rearrangement links TRBV19 to TRBJ1-5; 7 bases line up with TRBD1. The V gene end was trimmed by 0 bases and the J gene end by 4 bases; junction bases not matched to a gene: 9. The CDR3 is made up of 17 amino acids. Germline V gene lookup returns CDR1 LNHDA and CDR2 SQIVND (reference sequence).

The table lists this clone with a few counts. This chain connects TRBV11-3 to TRBJ2-2; D ambiguous. The CDR3 covers 11 residues. Germline loops: CDR1 SGHNT, CDR2 YENEEA. V lost 6 bases and J lost 4, with 3 bases in between. The CDR3: CASSITGELFF. CDR3 sequence (DNA): TGTGCCAGCAGTATCACCGGGGAGCTGTTTTTT.

The V and J genes are TRBV6-5 and TRBJ1-6; D gene ambiguous. Germline V lookup: CDR1 MNHEY, CDR2 SVGAGI. This CDR3 has 12 residues. V was shortened by 6 bases and J by 7 bases, with 7 bases between the two germline ends. CDR3 sequence reads: CASRPRNSPLHF. CDR3 bases: TGTGCCAGCAGACCCAGGAATTCACCCCTCCACTTT.

The CDR3 DNA reads as TGTGCCAGCAGCTTGAGACAGGGGGCATCTGGAAACACCATATATTTT. Its protein is CASSLRQGASGNTIYF. The rearrangement uses TRBV11-2 and TRBJ1-3, with 10 bases identical to TRBD1. J was trimmed by 1 base and V by 3 bases; bases with no gene match: 3. The CDR3 spans 16 residues. Looked up from germline, CDR1 is SGHAT and CDR2 is FQNNGV.

The V gene is TRBV27, the J gene TRBJ2-2; tentatively, D is TRBD1 (5 bases). Germline V CDR1 and CDR2: MNHEY, SMNVEV (reference sequence). CDR3 length: 15 residues. Trimming took 2 bases from V and 4 from J, leaving 11 bases between them. The CDR3 DNA sequence: TGTGCCAGCAGTTTACAGGGCAGGCCCACCGGGGAGCTGTTTTTT. Amino acid sequence: CASSLQGRPTGELFF.

The CDR3 spells CASSPEAVYSYEQYF. Here the CDR3 DNA reads TGTGCCAGCTCACCAGAAGCGGTCTACTCCTACGAGCAGTACTTC. This chain uses TRBV18 with TRBJ2-7; tentatively, D is TRBD2 (5 bases). This CDR3 spans 15 amino acids. The germline V gene has CDR1 KGHSH and CDR2 LQKENI. Trimming left V 2 bases short and J 0 bases short, with 11 bases between.

The rearrangement joins TRBV7-2 to TRBJ2-1, with TRBD2 identical over 7 bases. With V trimmed by 1 base and J by 4 bases, 7 bases remained unmatched. Germline V gene sequence: CDR1 SGHTA, CDR2 FQGNSA. CDR3 length: 16 amino acids. The CDR3 bases are TGTGCCAGCAGCTTAGAGAGGAGCGGGGATTACAATGAGCAGTTCTTC. This sequence encodes CASSLERSGDYNEQFF.

The chain combines TRBV10-3 with TRBJ2-7; 8 bases are a match to TRBD1. The CDR3 is 15 residues long. V lost 5 bases and J lost 7; bases outside the gene matches: 13. CDR1 is ENHRY and CDR2 is SYGVKD in the germline V gene. The CDR3 nucleotides are TGTGCCATCAGTAGTGGACAGGGAGGTTTGGGGGAGCAGTACTTC. Translating gives CAISSGQGGLGEQYF.

The chain uses TRBV3-1 (or the pseudogene TRBV3-2) and TRBJ2-5; tentative D call: TRBD2 (6 bases). Germline V gene lookup returns CDR1 LGHDT and CDR2 YNNKEL (reference sequence). There are 13 residues in the CDR3. V was clipped by 9 bases and J by 4 bases, with 15 bases between them. The CDR3 is CASFLNGGETQYF. Written as DNA, the CDR3 is TGTGCCAGTTTTCTTAACGGGGGAGAGACCCAGTACTTC.

The chain combines TRBV10-2 with TRBJ2-3, with a possible D match to TRBD2 (5 bases). Trimming cost V 5 bases and J 5 bases, with 11 bases left between them. CDR1 and CDR2 (germline): WSHSY, SAAADI. The CDR3 is 13 residues long. The CDR3 DNA follows: TGCGCCAGCAGTCTTGGGAGACAAGATACGCAGTATTTT. This sequence encodes CASSLGRQDTQYF.

V gene TRBV29-1 combines with J gene TRBJ2-1; no clear D. The CDR3 spans 12 residues. V lost 7 bases, J lost 6 bases, and 13 bases lay in between. Germline V gene lookup returns CDR1 SQVTM and CDR2 ANQGSEA. CDR3: CSGSNSGNEQFF. The CDR3 DNA reads TGCAGCGGCTCTAACTCTGGCAATGAGCAGTTCTTC.

The chain couples TRBV19 to TRBJ1-4; 7 bases agree with TRBD1. The ends lost 3 bases at V and 8 bases at J; junction bases unmatched: 9. Germline CDR1 and CDR2: LNHDA and SQIVND (reference sequence). The CDR3 is 15 residues long. CDR3 protein: CASSILTGRSEKLFF. CDR3 DNA: TGTGCCAGTAGTATCCTGACAGGGCGGTCCGAAAAACTGTTTTTT. The variable domain in full, with the rest retrieved from reference TRBV19 and TRBJ1-4, is DGGITQSPKYLFRKEGQNVTLSCEQNLNHDAMYWYRQDPGQGLRLIYYSQIVNDFQKGDIAEGYSVSREKKESFPLTVTSAQKNPTAFYLCASSILTGRSEKLFFGSGTQLSVL.

This clone was seen once. The chain combines TRBV30 with TRBJ1-5; the D is unclear. Germline lookup yields CDR1 GTSNPN and CDR2 SVGIG (reference sequence). V lost 2 bases and J 4 bases, leaving 9 bases between the germline ends. This CDR3 is built from 13 residues. CDR3 nucleotides: TGTGCCTGGAGTACAGCGGAAAATCAGCCCCAGCATTTT. This gives the protein CAWSTAENQPQHF.

By sample share, this clone is medium-sized. This chain links TRBV12-3 or TRBV12-4 with TRBJ1-1; TRBD1 might be the D (5 bases). The CDR3 has 13 amino acids. The V end was cut by 4 bases, the J end by 0 bases, with 6 bases between. The DNA of the CDR3 is TGTGCCAGCAGTTCAGGGCTGAACACTGAAGCTTTCTTT. It specifies CASSSGLNTEAFF.

The rearrangement uses TRBV7-9 and TRBJ2-7, with TRBD2 matching 10 bases. V lost 5 bases, J lost 6 bases, and 7 bases stayed unmatched. This CDR3 is built from 14 residues. Germline CDR1 SEHNR, CDR2 FQNEAQ (reference sequence). The CDR3 is CASSQSGRAGEQYF. Written as DNA, the CDR3 is TGTGCCAGCAGCCAAAGCGGGAGGGCCGGCGAGCAGTACTTC.

The CDR3 loop reads CASSLRTQDRGRADTQYF. CDR3 DNA sequence: TGCGCCAGCAGCCTCCGAACACAGGACAGGGGGCGTGCAGATACGCAGTATTTT. V is TRBV4-1 and J is TRBJ2-3, with 11 bases identical to TRBD1. The V and J ends lost 4 bases and 4 bases, in that order; junction bases with no gene match: 13. The CDR3 runs to 18 residues. The germline gives CDR1 MGHRA, CDR2 YSYEKL.

This clone showed up just once. The J gene is TRBJ2-7, the V gene TRBV5-4, with 8 bases matching TRBD2. The CDR3 is 14 residues long. Trimming cost V 2 bases and J 2 bases; bases outside gene matches: 3. Germline V lookup: CDR1 SGHNT, CDR2 YYREEE (reference sequence). In DNA form, the CDR3 reads TGTGCCAGCAGCTTAGGACTAGCCACCTACGAGCAGTACTTC. This codes for CASSLGLATYEQYF.

The chain is built from TRBV7-9 and TRBJ2-1; D possibly corresponds to TRBD2 (7 bases). CDR3 length: 14 amino acids. V was cut by 5 bases and J by 2 bases, with 10 bases left in between. CDR1 is SEHNR, CDR2 FQNEAQ, per germline (reference sequence). In DNA form, the CDR3 reads TGTGCCAGCAGCGGCGGGGGCGCCTACAATGAGCAGTTCTTC. Its translation is CASSGGGAYNEQFF.

The chain uses TRBV6-4 and TRBJ1-2, with D perhaps TRBD1 (5 bases). Looked up from germline, CDR1 is MRHNA and CDR2 is SNTAGT. The CDR3 has 13 amino acids. The V end was cut by 6 bases, the J end by 7 bases, with 15 bases between. The CDR3 nucleotides read TGTGCCAGCAGCCGGGGGGATCAAGGTGGCTACACCTTC. It yields the protein CASSRGDQGGYTF.

By share, this clone counts as medium-sized. The chain recombines TRBV20-1 with TRBJ1-5, with TRBD1 identical over 7 bases. The ends lost 4 bases at V and 4 bases at J; junction bases unmatched: 4. Germline assignment: CDR1 DFQATT and CDR2 SNEGSKA (reference sequence). The CDR3 is made up of 13 amino acids. The CDR3 reads CSANDRANQPQHF. CDR3 nucleotide sequence: TGCAGTGCTAATGACAGGGCGAATCAGCCCCAGCATTTT.

CDR3 loop: CASSRVRGSTDTQYF. For the CDR3, the DNA is TGTGCCAGCAGCCGGGTGCGGGGGAGCACAGATACGCAGTATTTT. The chain links TRBV3-1 (or the pseudogene TRBV3-2) to TRBJ2-3, with 7 bases matching TRBD2. This CDR3 has 15 residues. The germline V gene has CDR1 LGHDT and CDR2 YNNKEL (reference sequence). V was clipped by 4 bases and J by 0 bases; unmatched bases: 4.

The chain combines TRBV19 with TRBJ2-2, with 8 bases lining up with TRBD1. Looked up from germline, CDR1 is LNHDA and CDR2 is SQIVND (reference sequence). The V and J ends lost 4 bases and 4 bases, in that order; junction bases with no gene match: 5. The CDR3 consists of 15 residues. The CDR3 is CASSNRGSSTGELFF. The CDR3 nucleotides read TGTGCCAGTAGTAACAGGGGGTCCAGCACCGGGGAGCTGTTTTTT.

The chain combines TRBV19 with TRBJ1-1, with 8 positions matching TRBD1. The V and J ends lost 10 bases and 9 bases, in that order; junction bases with no gene match: 10. The CDR3 length is 12 residues. Germline values: CDR1 LNHDA, CDR2 SQIVND (reference sequence). The CDR3 protein is CATNERQGKAFF. The DNA of the CDR3 is TGTGCCACAAACGAGAGACAGGGGAAAGCTTTCTTT.

The rearrangement uses TRBV3-1 (or the pseudogene TRBV3-2) and TRBJ2-1; TRBD2 aligns across 9 bases. The germline V gene has CDR1 LGHDT and CDR2 YNNKEL (reference sequence). The CDR3 covers 16 residues. V lost 0 bases to trimming and J lost 5 bases; unmatched junction nucleotides: 5. The CDR3 nucleotides are TGTGCCAGCAGCCAAGAGCGCTCTAGCGGGGACAATGAGCAGTTCTTC. It encodes CASSQERSSGDNEQFF.

This sequence joins TRBV6-6 and TRBJ1-2, with a tentative D call TRBD1 (5 bases). Trimming took 6 bases from V and 1 from J, leaving 27 bases between them. CDR3 length: 19 amino acids. The V gene's germline CDR1 is MNHNY and CDR2 SVGAGI (reference sequence). CDR3: CASSYRSSGSSRNNYGYTF. Here the CDR3 DNA reads TGTGCCAGCAGCTACCGCTCCTCAGGGTCGTCCCGCAATAACTATGGCTACACCTTC.

V usage is TRBV9 and J usage is TRBJ2-1, with D possibly TRBD2 on 5 matching bases. Germline V gives CDR1 SGDLS, CDR2 YYNGEE. V shed 0 bases and J shed 4 bases, with 17 bases lying between them. The CDR3 totals 17 residues. CDR3 in DNA: TGTGCCAGCAGCGTAGGAGGGTGGGAGCGGACTTACAATGAGCAGTTCTTC. Translated, it gives CASSVGGWERTYNEQFF.

The rearrangement uses TRBV18 and TRBJ1-1; D is perhaps TRBD1 (5 bases). From germline, CDR1 is KGHSH and CDR2 LQKENI. Trimming left V 6 bases short and J 3 bases short, with 5 bases between. The CDR3 sequence is 11 residues long. The CDR3 protein is CASSTDTEAFF. CDR3 bases: TGTGCCAGCTCGACAGACACTGAAGCTTTCTTT. Full variable domain (missing parts from reference TRBV18 and TRBJ1-1): NAGVMQNPRHLVRRRGQEARLRCSPMKGHSHVYWYRQLPEEGLKFMVYLQKENIIDESGMPKERFSAEFPKEGPSILRIQQVVRGDSAAYFCASSTDTEAFFGQGTRLTVV.